The T cell receptor (beta chain) described here comes from a study of shared clonotypes between healthy human individuals. Germline assignment: CDR1 SGHAT and CDR2 FQNNGV. The V end lost 4 bases, the J end lost 0 bases, and 19 bases lay between the germline ends. This CDR3 is 17 amino acids long. Naive CD45RA+ and memory CD45RA-negative subsets were split from CD4+ cells. Findings and limits, study-wide: Larger estimated richness was generally seen in naive subsets than in memory subsets.

Deep-level running was used for the assay. Only in-frame clones appear in the TCRdb table, and some are missing; sequencing was by immunoSEQ multiplex PCR. The table has about 640,000 clones, approximately 79% seen once. This clone was observed once. As yet, its antigen is unknown. The clonotype originates from a woman aged 25-40 years in good health. The chain joins TRBV11-2 to TRBJ2-7, with a tentative D call TRBD2 (7 bases). The source material was memory CD4+ T cells sorted from blood. Subset reported: CD45RA-negative fraction. This chain's CDR3 is CASSSRRGLAASYEQYF. The DNA of the CDR3 is TGTGCCAGCAGCTCCAGGCGGGGGCTAGCGGCCTCCTACGAGCAGTACTTC.